The 15 T cell receptor beta chains given below trace back to one sample, sequenced in a study of human T cells and chemical hapten exposure. Time point specified: healthy volunteer bleed at 2 weeks. Unfractionated whole blood yielded the extracted total RNA. TCRdb passed the RACE reads through MiXCR, listing each CDR3 protein once. The table lists approximately 90,000 distinct CDR3 sequences, roughly 8% of them singletons, with 2.9% in the top ten. Source material: whole blood. These receptor sequences come from a female donor in good health. Some clones in this sample may be carry-over from other donors' samples.

This clonotype was seen ten or more times. The rearrangement joins TRBV20-1 to TRBJ2-1; 10 nucleotides match TRBD2. V was pared by 6 bases and J by 0 bases, with 8 bases of the junction left unmatched. The CDR3 is 16 residues long. Germline V gives CDR1 DFQATT, CDR2 SNEGSKA (reference sequence). CDR3 in DNA: TGCAGTGCAACTTCCGGGACTAGCGACTCCTACAATGAGCAGTTCTTC. It codes for CSATSGTSDSYNEQFF.

V gene TRBV5-1 combines with J gene TRBJ1-3; a weak D match, TRBD1 (6 bases). This CDR3 is 15 amino acids long. The germline CDR1 and CDR2 sequences are SGHRS and YFSETQ. V was shortened by 3 bases and J by 0 bases, with 10 bases between the two germline ends. CDR3 coding DNA: TGCGCCAGCAGCTCGGACAGTCGCTCTGGAAACACCATATATTTT. Translated, it gives CASSSDSRSGNTIYF.

The V call is TRBV7-2, the J call TRBJ2-3; D unresolved. The length of the CDR3 is 16 residues. Germline values: CDR1 SGHTA, CDR2 FQGNSA. Trimming left V 2 bases short and J 4 bases short, with 16 bases between. Here the CDR3 DNA reads TGTGCCAGCAGCTTAAGGCCGGAGTTAGGCGCAGATACGCAGTATTTT. Encoded protein: CASSLRPELGADTQYF.

This clonotype showed up just a few times. The chain is built from TRBV20-1 and TRBJ2-1; no reliable D call. Germline V gene sequence: CDR1 DFQATT, CDR2 SNEGSKA (reference sequence). CDR3 length: 11 amino acids. V lost 3 bases and J lost 8, with 8 bases in between. CDR3: CSASGEDEQFF. The CDR3 DNA reads as TGCAGTGCTAGCGGCGAGGATGAGCAGTTCTTC.

The V call is TRBV19, the J call TRBJ2-7; 10 nucleotides match TRBD1. This CDR3 has 14 amino acids. The J segment lost 9 bases and the V segment lost 5 bases, leaving 10 bases of the junction unmatched. Per the germline V gene, CDR1 is LNHDA and CDR2 is SQIVND (reference sequence). The CDR3 loop reads CASSATGGEVAQYF. The CDR3 DNA follows: TGTGCCAGTAGTGCGACAGGGGGCGAAGTGGCGCAGTACTTC.

The CDR3 nucleotides read TGTGCCAGCAGCCCCACAGGGGATCGCAAAAACATTCAGTACTTC. Translated, it gives CASSPTGDRKNIQYF. This chain uses TRBV13 with TRBJ2-4; 7 bases match TRBD1. This CDR3 has 15 amino acids. Germline trimming cut 5 bases from V and 3 bases from J; bases unmatched to any gene: 7. Germline V CDR1 and CDR2: PRHDT, FYEKMQ (reference sequence).

The chain couples TRBV5-1 to TRBJ1-1, with 8 bases that match TRBD1. Germline CDR1 reads SGHRS; CDR2 reads YFSETQ. This CDR3 region has 15 residues. Unmatched junction bases numbered 6, after V lost 3 bases and J lost 2 bases. The CDR3 here is CASSWGTGQNTEAFF. The CDR3 nucleotides are TGCGCCAGCAGCTGGGGGACAGGACAAAACACTGAAGCTTTCTTT.

This chain connects TRBV7-9 to TRBJ1-2; D unclear. Germline loops: CDR1 SEHNR, CDR2 FQNEAQ (reference sequence). This CDR3 contains 14 residues. V was pared by 1 base and J by 0 bases, with 6 bases between. This chain's CDR3 is CASSLGVSNYGYTF. The DNA of the CDR3 is TGTGCCAGCAGCTTAGGGGTCTCTAACTATGGCTACACCTTC. The whole variable domain, remainder taken from reference TRBV7-9 and TRBJ1-2, is DTGVSQNPRHKITKRGQNVTFRCDPISEHNRLYWYRQTLGQGPEFLTYFQNEAQLEKSRLLSDRFSAERPKGSFSTLEIQRTEQGDSAMYLCASSLGVSNYGYTFGSGTRLTVV.

The V and J genes are TRBV14 and TRBJ2-3; maybe TRBD2 (6 bases). In germline, CDR1 is SGHDN, CDR2 FVKESK. The CDR3 length is 19 residues. Trimming shortened V by 0 bases and J by 1 base, and 20 bases separated the two germline ends. This CDR3 reads CASSQDPVGGRPGTDTQYF. The DNA of the CDR3 is TGTGCCAGCAGCCAAGATCCGGTTGGTGGGAGGCCGGGCACAGATACGCAGTATTTT.

Note on this clonotype: The junction departs from the called germline gene at one end, perhaps through a read error. CDR3 sequence: CVSSDFGRGEKLFF. CDR3 sequence (DNA): TGTGTCAGCAGTGATTTCGGCAGAGGGGAAAAACTGTTTTTT. This rearrangement joins TRBV6-1 to TRBJ1-4; D call uncertain. The V gene's germline CDR1 is MNHNS and CDR2 SASEGT. The CDR3 sequence is 14 residues long.

This clonotype was counted at least ten times. Written as DNA, the CDR3 is TGTGCCAGCAGCCGCTCACCCTACGAGCAGTACTTC. This gives the protein CASSRSPYEQYF. The V gene is TRBV12-3 or TRBV12-4, the J gene TRBJ2-7; no clear D gene. This CDR3 is 12 amino acids long. V lost 6 bases, J lost 2 bases, and 8 bases lay in between.

This clonotype was seen at least ten times. This chain uses TRBV28 with TRBJ2-7, with TRBD1 matching over 10 bases. The germline V gene encodes CDR1 MDHEN and CDR2 SYDVKM. The CDR3 consists of 17 residues. V dropped 5 bases and J dropped 1; count of bases not matched to a gene: 11. The CDR3 bases are TGTGCCAGCAGTATTGGGACAGGGGTAGGGTTTTCCTACGAGCAGTACTTC. Its protein product is CASSIGTGVGFSYEQYF. The entire variable domain, with the rest obtained from reference TRBV28 and TRBJ2-7, is as follows: DVKVTQSSRYLVKRTGEKVFLECVQDMDHENMFWYRQDPGLGLRLIYFSYDVKMKEKGDIPEGYSVSREKKERFSLILESASTNQTSMYLCASSIGTGVGFSYEQYFGPGTRLTVT.

This clonotype has just a few counts. The chain carries TRBV4-3 and TRBJ1-5; the D gene is possibly TRBD1 (6 bases). V was cut by 6 bases and J by 0 bases, with 18 bases left in between. CDR1 and CDR2 from the germline V gene are LGHNA and YSLEER. The CDR3 is made up of 17 amino acids. The DNA of the CDR3 is TGCGCCAGCAGACGCGAAGTGAGGGGGGATAGCAATCAGCCCCAGCATTTT. Translated: CASRREVRGDSNQPQHF.

This clonotype was counted between two and nine times. The V and J genes are TRBV5-6 and TRBJ2-3, with D unclear. The V gene lost 1 base and the J gene lost 5 bases, with 23 bases spanning the gap. Per the germline V gene, CDR1 is SGHDT and CDR2 is YYEEEE. The CDR3 is 18 amino acids. CDR3 region: CASSLMYGKRVEEDTQYF. The CDR3 DNA reads as TGTGCCAGCAGCTTGATGTATGGAAAACGGGTTGAAGAAGATACGCAGTATTTT.

This clonotype was recorded many times. CDR3 in DNA: TGTGCCAGCAGTCTAAGCCCCTGGGACAGCTCCTACGAGCAGTACTTC. Translating it yields CASSLSPWDSSYEQYF. The rearrangement joins TRBV27 to TRBJ2-7; TRBD1 agrees at 7 bases. The V gene end was trimmed by 5 bases and the J gene end by 0 bases; junction bases not matched to a gene: 10. Germline V gives CDR1 MNHEY, CDR2 SMNVEV (reference sequence). The CDR3 is 16 amino acids.